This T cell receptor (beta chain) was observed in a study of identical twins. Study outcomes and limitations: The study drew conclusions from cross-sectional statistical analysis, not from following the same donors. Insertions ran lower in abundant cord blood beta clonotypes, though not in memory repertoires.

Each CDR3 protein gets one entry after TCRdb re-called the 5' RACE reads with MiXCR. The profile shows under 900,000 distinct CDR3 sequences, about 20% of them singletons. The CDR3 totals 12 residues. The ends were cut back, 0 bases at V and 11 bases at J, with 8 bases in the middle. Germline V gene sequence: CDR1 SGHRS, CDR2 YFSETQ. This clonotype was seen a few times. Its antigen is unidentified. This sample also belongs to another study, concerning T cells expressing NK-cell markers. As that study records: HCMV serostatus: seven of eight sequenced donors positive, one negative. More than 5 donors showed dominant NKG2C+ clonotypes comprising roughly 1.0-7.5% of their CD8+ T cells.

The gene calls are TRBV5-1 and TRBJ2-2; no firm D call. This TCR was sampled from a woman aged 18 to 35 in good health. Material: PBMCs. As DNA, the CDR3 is TGCGCCAGCAGCTTGGGCCATAGCGAGCTGTTTTTT. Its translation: CASSLGHSELFF.